This TCR beta chain was found in a study of OX40 agonist ivuxolimab in advanced cancers. As for the study in general: Three patients responded partially, comprising one with hepatocellular carcinoma and two with cutaneous melanoma. Overall study results and limits: Blood T cells, both CD4+ and CD8+, expanded clonally by week 6 at 0.1 to 3.0 mg/kg. In the 0.1-3.0 mg/kg groups, partial responders showed among the lowest expansion. Fewer expanded clones were found on average in CD4+ than in CD8+ T cells.

V lost 0 bases and J lost 8, with 10 bases in between. Germline V gene sequence: CDR1 SGHNT, CDR2 YENEEA. The CDR3 contains 13 residues. This clone was recorded only once. Its specificity is unknown. TCRdb's table, derived via immunoSEQ multiplex PCR, lists solely in-frame clones and lacks some. This sample carries some 39,000 clones, roughly 81% of them seen once, and the ten largest clones take approximately 21%. Sample: CD4+ or CD8+ T cells sorted from blood, taken in a trial of the OX40 agonist ivuxolimab. This chain joins TRBV11-3 and TRBJ1-1; D not certain. The receptor was derived from an adult with an advanced solid tumor such as melanoma, head and neck, liver or kidney cancer. CDR3 sequence reads: CASSLDHTGEAFF. The CDR3 DNA follows: TGTGCCAGCAGCTTAGATCATACGGGCGAAGCTTTCTTT. Using reference TRBV11-3 and TRBJ1-1 for the parts outside the CDR3, the full variable domain is EAGVVQSPRYKIIEKKQPVAFWCNPISGHNTLYWYLQNLGQGPELLIRYENEEAVDDSQLPKDRFSAERLKGVDSTLKIQPAELGDSAVYLCASSLDHTGEAFFGQGTRLTVV.